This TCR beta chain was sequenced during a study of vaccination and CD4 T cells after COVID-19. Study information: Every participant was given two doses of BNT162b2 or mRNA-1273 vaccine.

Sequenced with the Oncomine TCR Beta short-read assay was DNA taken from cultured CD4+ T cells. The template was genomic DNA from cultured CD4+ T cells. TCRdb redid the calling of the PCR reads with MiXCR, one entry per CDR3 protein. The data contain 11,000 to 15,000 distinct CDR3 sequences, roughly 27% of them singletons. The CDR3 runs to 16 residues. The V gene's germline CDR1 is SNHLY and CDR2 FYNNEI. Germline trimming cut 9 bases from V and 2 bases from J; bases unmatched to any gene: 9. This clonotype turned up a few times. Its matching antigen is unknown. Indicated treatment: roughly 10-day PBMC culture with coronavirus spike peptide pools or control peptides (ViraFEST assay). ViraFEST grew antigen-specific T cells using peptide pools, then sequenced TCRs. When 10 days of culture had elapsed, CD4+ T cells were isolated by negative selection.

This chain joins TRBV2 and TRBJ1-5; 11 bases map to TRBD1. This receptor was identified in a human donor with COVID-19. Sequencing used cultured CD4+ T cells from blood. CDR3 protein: CASLPDRGLRNQPQHF. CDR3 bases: TGTGCCAGTCTACCGGACAGGGGGCTTCGCAATCAGCCCCAGCATTTT.